This T cell receptor (beta chain) was recorded in a study of beta chain features in type 1 diabetes. Study-level background: Age, gender and cell yields were similar between patients and healthy donors.

Every sorted population was more than 95% pure. CDR1 and CDR2 from the germline V gene are SGHAT and FQNNGV. V lost 6 bases to trimming and J lost 0 bases, with 17 bases between them. CDR3 length: 16 residues. Reverse transcribing all isolated RNA meant expressed TCRB transcripts were sequenced. Data came from immunoSEQ multiplex PCR; TCRdb stores just in-frame clones and leaves some out. The table records 12,000 to 15,000 clones, about two thirds of them present only once. Study-wide points: Relative to healthy donors, patients appeared to have naive, central memory and Treg TCRB repertoires that were more similar. Within each of all four CD4+ subsets, Type 1 diabetes patients had TCRB CDR3s that were moderately but significantly shorter. The question of HLA type influencing TCRB rearrangement was one that remained unresolved here.

In regard to this clone: The antigen remains unidentified.

This clonotype was sampled from a woman aged 18-35 years with type 1 diabetes. The sequencing sample was made of stem cell memory CD4+ T cells from blood. This rearrangement joins TRBV11-2 to TRBJ2-5; D not resolved. The CDR3 coding sequence is TGTGCCAGCAGTCCCCCTCGACTGATATACCAAGAGACCCAGTACTTC. Protein sequence: CASSPPRLIYQETQYF.